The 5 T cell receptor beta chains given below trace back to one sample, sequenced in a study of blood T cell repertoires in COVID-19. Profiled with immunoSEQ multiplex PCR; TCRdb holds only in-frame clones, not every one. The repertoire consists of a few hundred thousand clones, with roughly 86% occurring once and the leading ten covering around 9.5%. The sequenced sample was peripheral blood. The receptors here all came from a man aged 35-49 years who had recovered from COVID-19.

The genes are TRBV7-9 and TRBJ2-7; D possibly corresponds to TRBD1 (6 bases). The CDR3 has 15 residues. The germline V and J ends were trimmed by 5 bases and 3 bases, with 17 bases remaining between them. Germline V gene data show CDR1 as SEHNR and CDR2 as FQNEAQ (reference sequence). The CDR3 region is CASSAETGIYYEQYF. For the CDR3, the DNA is TGTGCCAGCAGCGCGGAGACAGGAATATACTACGAGCAGTACTTC.

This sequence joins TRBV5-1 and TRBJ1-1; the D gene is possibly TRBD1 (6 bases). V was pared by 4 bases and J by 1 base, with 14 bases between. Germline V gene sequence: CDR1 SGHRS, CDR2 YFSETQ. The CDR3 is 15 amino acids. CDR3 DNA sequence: TGCGCCAGCAGCCGGGAAACAGGGACGAACACTGAAGCTTTCTTT. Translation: CASSRETGTNTEAFF.

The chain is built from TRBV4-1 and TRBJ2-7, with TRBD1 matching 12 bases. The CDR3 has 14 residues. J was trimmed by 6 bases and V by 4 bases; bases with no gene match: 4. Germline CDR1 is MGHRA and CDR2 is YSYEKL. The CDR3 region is CASSLGQGAGEQYF. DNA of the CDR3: TGCGCCAGCAGCCTGGGACAGGGGGCGGGCGAGCAGTACTTC.

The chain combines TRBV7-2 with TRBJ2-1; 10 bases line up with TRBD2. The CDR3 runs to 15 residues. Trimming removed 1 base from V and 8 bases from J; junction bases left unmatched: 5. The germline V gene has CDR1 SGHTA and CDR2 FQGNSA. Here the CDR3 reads CASSLERGGFYEQFF. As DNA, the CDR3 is TGTGCCAGCAGCTTAGAGCGGGGGGGTTTCTATGAGCAGTTCTTC. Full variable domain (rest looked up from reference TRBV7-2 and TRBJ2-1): GAGVSQSPSNKVTEKGKDVELRCDPISGHTALYWYRQSLGQGLEFLIYFQGNSAPDKSGLPSDRFSAERTGGSVSTLTIQRTQQEDSAVYLCASSLERGGFYEQFFGPGTRLTVL.

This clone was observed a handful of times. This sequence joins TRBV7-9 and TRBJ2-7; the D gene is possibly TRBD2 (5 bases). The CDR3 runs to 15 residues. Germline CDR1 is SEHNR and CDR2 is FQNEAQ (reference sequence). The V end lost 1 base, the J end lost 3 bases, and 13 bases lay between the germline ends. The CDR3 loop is CASSLGPGGFYEQYF. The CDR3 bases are TGTGCCAGCAGCTTAGGGCCTGGCGGGTTCTACGAGCAGTACTTC.